These T cell receptor beta chains were read from a single sample in a study of blood T cells in healthy people across ages. One entry per CDR3 protein, called by TCRdb with MiXCR from the 5' RACE reads. The data contain more than 450,000 distinct CDR3 sequences, around 27% of them singletons. Separately, the same data were catalogued under a study of T cells of mothers and their children.

The sequenced sample was blood. The receptors shown here come from a boy between 2 and 10 years old in good health. Each CDR3 is given with its conserved first and last residue. The order of the fields is V gene, D gene, CDR3 length, J gene, clone size, CDR3 DNA, CDR3 protein. The D gene is left open where the match is weak. Not every row has a clone size; where given, it reads once, few, many or a size class.

TRBV3-1,.,15,TRBJ2-5,.,TGTGCCAGCAGCCTTTCCCCCTTTGGGCCGGAGACCCAGTACTTC,CASSLSPFGPETQYF
TRBV12-3/TRBV12-4,.,14,TRBJ1-6,many,TGTGCCAGCAGTTTAGGCCAGAAAAATTCACCCCTCCACTTT,CASSLGQKNSPLHF
TRBV29-1,.,13,TRBJ1-2,.,TGCAGCGTTGAGGGGGGGCCGTCCTATGGCTACACCTTC,CSVEGGPSYGYTF
TRBV20-1,TRBD2,13,TRBJ2-7,.,TGCAGTGCCCTACTAGCGGGAGCTTTCGAGCAGTACTTC,CSALLAGAFEQYF
TRBV20-1,.,15,TRBJ2-6,.,TGCAGTGCTAGAGGGGCCTTCTCTGGGGCCAACGTCCTGACTTTC,CSARGAFSGANVLTF
TRBV28,TRBD1,15,TRBJ2-3,medium-sized,TGTGCCAGCAGTTTAGGACAGGGGGCCACAGATACGCAGTATTTT,CASSLGQGATDTQYF
TRBV7-2,TRBD2,16,TRBJ2-1,.,TGTGCCAGCAGCTTAACGAGACTAGCCTCCTACAATGAGCAGTTCTTC,CASSLTRLASYNEQFF
TRBV20-1,.,14,TRBJ2-2,.,TGCAGTGCTAGAGGGGGGGCGTATACCGGGGAGCTGTTTTTT,CSARGGAYTGELFF
TRBV12-3/TRBV12-4,TRBD1,16,TRBJ1-6,.,TGTGCCAGCAGTCCCACAGGGGGCTCCTATAATTCACCCCTCCACTTT,CASSPTGGSYNSPLHF
TRBV21-1,.,15,TRBJ2-1,.,TGTGCCAGCAGCAAAGTAGGGGACAACTACAATGAGCAGTTCTTC,CASSKVGDNYNEQFF
TRBV20-1,.,11,TRBJ2-7,few,TGCAGTGCTCCAGTTGATTACGAGCAGTACTTC,CSAPVDYEQYF
TRBV7-9,.,15,TRBJ2-1,.,TGTGCCAGCAGCTTAAGTAAGCGGGTCTACAATGAGCAGTTCTTC,CASSLSKRVYNEQFF
TRBV29-1,TRBD2,15,TRBJ2-2,.,TGCAGCGTTGATCCTAGCGGGGGGGCAGGCGGGGAGCTGTTTTTT,CSVDPSGGAGGELFF
TRBV27,TRBD1,16,TRBJ2-2,.,TGTGCCAGCAGTTTATATAGACAGGGGGGAACCGGGGAGCTGTTTTTT,CASSLYRQGGTGELFF
TRBV4-1,TRBD2,14,TRBJ2-3,few,TGCGCCAGCAGCGAAAGACTAGCGGGAGATACGCAGTATTTT,CASSERLAGDTQYF
TRBV11-2,TRBD2,17,TRBJ2-5,few,TGTGCCAGCAGCTCTATGGCGGGGGTGAGGCTCCAAGAGACCCAGTACTTC,CASSSMAGVRLQETQYF
TRBV10-2,TRBD2,16,TRBJ2-5,.,TGCGCCAGCAGGACTAGCGGGGGGGACGACCAAGAGACCCAGTACTTC,CASRTSGGDDQETQYF
TRBV24-1,TRBD1,15,TRBJ2-5,.,TGTGCCACCAGTGACGGGGACAGTCTCCAAGAGACCCAGTACTTC,CATSDGDSLQETQYF
TRBV7-9,.,17,TRBJ2-4,.,TGTGCCAGCAGCTTAGGGACAGAGCTCCTAGCCAAAAACATTCAGTACTTC,CASSLGTELLAKNIQYF
TRBV10-3,.,14,TRBJ2-5,.,TGTGCCATCAGTGCCGGGACGGCAGGCGAGACCCAGTACTTC,CAISAGTAGETQYF
TRBV10-2,.,17,TRBJ1-1,.,TGCGCCAGCAGTGAGCCTAGACAGGCCAGAATGAACACTGAAGCTTTCTTT,CASSEPRQARMNTEAFF
TRBV5-6,.,15,TRBJ2-7,.,TGTGCCAGCAGCTCAGGACCACATCTCTCCTACGAGCAGTACTTC,CASSSGPHLSYEQYF
TRBV12-3/TRBV12-4,.,13,TRBJ2-5,.,TGTGCCAGCAGTTTCGCTAGAGGAGAGACCCAGTACTTC,CASSFARGETQYF
TRBV6-4,.,14,TRBJ1-5,.,TGTGCCAGCAGTGAGGGGGGGTTCAATCAGCCCCAGCATTTT,CASSEGGFNQPQHF
TRBV12-3/TRBV12-4,.,17,TRBJ1-1,few,TGTGCCAGCAGCCACACAGCGTGGAAGGACCCGGGCACTGAAGCTTTCTTT,CASSHTAWKDPGTEAFF
TRBV5-1,.,13,TRBJ2-5,few,TGCGCCAGTCAGCTCGGTGGTCAGGAGACCCAGTACTTC,CASQLGGQETQYF
TRBV6-2/TRBV6-3,.,13,TRBJ2-3,few,TGTGCCAGCAGGCTCCCCAATGGAGCTACGCAGTATTTT,CASRLPNGATQYF
TRBV9,.,17,TRBJ2-1,few,TGTGCCAGCAGCGTAGAGGGGACTGCGACAGGGACAGATGAGCAGTTCTTC,CASSVEGTATGTDEQFF
TRBV24-1,.,15,TRBJ2-1,many,TGTGCCACCAGTGACCCTGGACTCAAACACAATGAGCAGTTCTTC,CATSDPGLKHNEQFF
TRBV10-1,TRBD2,15,TRBJ2-1,.,TGCGCCAGCAGTGGTCCGGGACTAGCGGGAAATGAGCAGTTCTTC,CASSGPGLAGNEQFF
TRBV7-2,.,15,TRBJ2-3,.,TGTGCCAGCAGCGTACAGCGCGTCGGCACAGATACGCAGTATTTT,CASSVQRVGTDTQYF
TRBV20-1,.,11,TRBJ2-3,.,TGCAGTGCTAGAGCTGGCAATACGCAGTATTTT,CSARAGNTQYF
TRBV27,.,14,TRBJ1-6,few,TGTGCCAGCGCCGCCGGGACCCCTAATTCACCCCTCCACTTT,CASAAGTPNSPLHF
TRBV2,TRBD1,15,TRBJ1-2,few,TGTGCCAGCACCCCGAGACAGGGGGTGCTTAGTGGCTACACCTTC,CASTPRQGVLSGYTF
TRBV12-3/TRBV12-4,TRBD1,14,TRBJ1-1,.,TGTGCCAGCAGTTTAGCGCACAGGGGGACTGAAGCTTTCTTT,CASSLAHRGTEAFF
TRBV6-2/TRBV6-3,TRBD2,16,TRBJ2-6,.,TGTGCCAGCAGTTCCCTAGCGGGAGCTGGGGCCAACGTCCTGACTTTC,CASSSLAGAGANVLTF